Listed here is a single T cell receptor (beta chain). This clonotype was seen many times. The antigen this receptor binds is unknown. The input lacks base qualities; no much larger clone sits a single base away. Reading from cysteine to phenylalanine, the CDR3 counts 14 amino acids. Only the CDR3 DNA stays, 42 bases, in frame from base 1. CDR1 LGHNA and CDR2 YNFKEQ were looked up in the germline V gene. Unmatched junction bases come to 4, with V trimmed by 4 bases and J by 4 bases. This sample was taken from a study of CD8 T cells in ankylosing spondylitis listed by TCRdb under 2017. About the study as a whole: T cell receptor beta repertoires were profiled in healthy donors and ankylosing spondylitis patients so that disease-linked TCR variants could be found. The full study cohort comprised approximately 23 ankylosing spondylitis patients and 85 to 120 healthy donors. Peripheral blood was sampled, and synovial fluid was additionally collected from ankylosing spondylitis patients. The paper as a whole reports these results and caveats: A TCR beta motif of fewer than 10 highly homologous amino acid variants appeared characteristic of blood from ankylosing spondylitis patients. Significant enrichment of the disease-linked clones was reported in matched synovial fluid samples from ankylosing spondylitis patients. Some of the motif variants had been reported before in the synovial fluid and blood of reactive arthritis patients, a finding that suggests common disease-initiation mechanisms. The disease-linked clones showed a CD8+ phenotype and occurred at relatively low frequencies in peripheral blood.

Data came from an Illumina HiSeq 2500. TCR beta libraries were prepared by quantitative 5'-RACE with molecular barcodes. As for the original processing: To identify disease-linked TCR variants, a new computational method was used, one built on a probabilistic model of VDJ rearrangement. The public reads were quality trimmed at Q25 with fastp and then assembled into clones with MiXCR by TCRdb, keeping productive beta chains. Each CDR3 protein gets just one entry, which takes the most common genes and DNA from the rows behind it. TCRdb's processing, not the authors', yielded these V and J calls. The sample profile shows about 460,000 distinct CDR3 sequences; approximately 5.3% of them were found once. Clones ranked in the top ten supply roughly 3.3% of the sample.

Specimen: blood, either unsorted or a sorted T cell fraction (not recorded which). The V and J genes are TRBV4-2 and TRBJ2-1; 7 bases in the middle match TRBD1. The receptor comes from a male donor with ankylosing spondylitis. The DNA sequence follows: TGTGCCAGCAGCCCGCGACAGGGATACAATGAGCAGTTCTTC. Translated, it gives CASSPRQGYNEQFF.